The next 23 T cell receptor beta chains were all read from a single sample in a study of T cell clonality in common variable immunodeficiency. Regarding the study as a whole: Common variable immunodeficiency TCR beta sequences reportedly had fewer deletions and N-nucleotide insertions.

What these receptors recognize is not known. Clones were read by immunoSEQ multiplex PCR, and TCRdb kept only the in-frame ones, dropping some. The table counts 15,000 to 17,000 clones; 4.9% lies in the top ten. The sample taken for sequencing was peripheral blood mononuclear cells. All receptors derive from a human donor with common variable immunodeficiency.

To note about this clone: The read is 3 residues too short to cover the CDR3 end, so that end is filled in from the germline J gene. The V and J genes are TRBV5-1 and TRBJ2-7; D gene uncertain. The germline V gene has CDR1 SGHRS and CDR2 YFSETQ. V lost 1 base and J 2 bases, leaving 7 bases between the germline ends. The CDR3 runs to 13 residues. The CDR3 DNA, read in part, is TGCGCCAGCAGCTTGCAGAATGCCTACGAG. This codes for CASSLQNAYE. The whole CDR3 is CASSLQNAYEQYF.

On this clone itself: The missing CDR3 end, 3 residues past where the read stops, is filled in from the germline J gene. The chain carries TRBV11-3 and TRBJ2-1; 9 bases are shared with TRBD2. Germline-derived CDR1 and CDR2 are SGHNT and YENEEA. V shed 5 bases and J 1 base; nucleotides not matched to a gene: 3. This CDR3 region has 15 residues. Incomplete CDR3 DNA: TGTGCCAGCAGCCCGGGACTAGCATCCTACAATGAG. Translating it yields CASSPGLASYNE. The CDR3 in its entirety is CASSPGLASYNEQFF.

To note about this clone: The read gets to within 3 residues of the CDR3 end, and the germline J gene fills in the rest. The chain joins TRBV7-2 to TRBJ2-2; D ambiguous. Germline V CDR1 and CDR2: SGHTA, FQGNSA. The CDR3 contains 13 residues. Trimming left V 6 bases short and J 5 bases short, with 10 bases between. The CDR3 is CASRAAATGELFF. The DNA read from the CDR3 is TGTGCCAGCAGGGCGGCGGCGACCGGGGAG.

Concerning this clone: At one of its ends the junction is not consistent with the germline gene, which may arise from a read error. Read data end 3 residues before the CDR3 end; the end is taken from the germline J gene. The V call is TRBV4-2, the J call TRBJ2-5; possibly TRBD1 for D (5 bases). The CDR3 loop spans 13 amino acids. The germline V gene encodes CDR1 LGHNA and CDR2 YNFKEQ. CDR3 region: CASSQGKGETQYF. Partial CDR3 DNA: TGCGCCAGCAGCCAAGGAAAGGGGGAGACC.

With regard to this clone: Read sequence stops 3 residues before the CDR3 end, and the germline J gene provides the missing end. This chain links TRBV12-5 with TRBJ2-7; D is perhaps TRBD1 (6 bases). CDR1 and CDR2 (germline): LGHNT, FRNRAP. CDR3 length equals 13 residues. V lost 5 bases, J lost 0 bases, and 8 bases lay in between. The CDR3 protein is CASGRQASYEQYF. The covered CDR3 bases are TGTGCTAGTGGTAGACAGGCCTCCTACGAG.

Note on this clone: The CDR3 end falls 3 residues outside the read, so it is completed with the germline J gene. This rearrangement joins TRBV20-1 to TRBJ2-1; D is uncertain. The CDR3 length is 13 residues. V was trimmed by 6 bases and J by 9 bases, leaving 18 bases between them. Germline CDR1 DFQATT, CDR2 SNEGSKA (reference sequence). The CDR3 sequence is CSAFRVRGSEQFF. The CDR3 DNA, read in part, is TGCAGTGCCTTCCGGGTCCGCGGCAGTGAG.

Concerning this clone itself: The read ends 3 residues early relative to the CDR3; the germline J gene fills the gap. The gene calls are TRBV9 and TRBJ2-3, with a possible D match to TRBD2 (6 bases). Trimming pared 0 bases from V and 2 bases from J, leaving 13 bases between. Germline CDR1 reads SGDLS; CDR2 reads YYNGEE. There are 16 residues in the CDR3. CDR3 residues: CASSVGGGVLTDTQYF. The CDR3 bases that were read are TGTGCCAGCAGCGTAGGTGGCGGGGTACTCACAGATACG.

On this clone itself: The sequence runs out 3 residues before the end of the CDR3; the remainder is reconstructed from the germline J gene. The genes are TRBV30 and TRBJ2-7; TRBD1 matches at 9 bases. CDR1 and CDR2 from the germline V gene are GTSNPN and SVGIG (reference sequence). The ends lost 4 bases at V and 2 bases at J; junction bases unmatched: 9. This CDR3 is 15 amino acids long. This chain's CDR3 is CAWTPLTGGAYEQYF. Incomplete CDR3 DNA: TGTGCCTGGACCCCCCTGACAGGGGGAGCCTACGAG.

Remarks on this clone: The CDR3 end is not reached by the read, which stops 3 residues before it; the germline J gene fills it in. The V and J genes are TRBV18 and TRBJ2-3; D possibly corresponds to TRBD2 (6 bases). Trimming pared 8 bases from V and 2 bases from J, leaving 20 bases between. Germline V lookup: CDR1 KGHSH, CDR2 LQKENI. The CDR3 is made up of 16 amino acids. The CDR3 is CASIKAELANTDTQYF. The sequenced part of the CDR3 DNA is TGTGCCAGCATCAAAGCTGAACTAGCCAACACAGATACG.

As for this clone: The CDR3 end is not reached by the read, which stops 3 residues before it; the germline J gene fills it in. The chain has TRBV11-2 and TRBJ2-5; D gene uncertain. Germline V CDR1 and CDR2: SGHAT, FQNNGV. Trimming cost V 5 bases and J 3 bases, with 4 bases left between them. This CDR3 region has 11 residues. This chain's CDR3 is CASSPKETQYF. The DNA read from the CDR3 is TGTGCCAGCAGCCCTAAAGAGACC.

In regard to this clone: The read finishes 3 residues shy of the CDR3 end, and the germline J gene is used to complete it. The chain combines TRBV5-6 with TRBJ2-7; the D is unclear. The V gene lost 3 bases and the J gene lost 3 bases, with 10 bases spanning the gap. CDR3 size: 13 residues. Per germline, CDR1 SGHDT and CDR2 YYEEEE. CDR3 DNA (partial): TGTGCCAGCAGCTACGGTCTTTTCTACGAG. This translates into CASSYGLFYE. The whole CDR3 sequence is CASSYGLFYEQYF.

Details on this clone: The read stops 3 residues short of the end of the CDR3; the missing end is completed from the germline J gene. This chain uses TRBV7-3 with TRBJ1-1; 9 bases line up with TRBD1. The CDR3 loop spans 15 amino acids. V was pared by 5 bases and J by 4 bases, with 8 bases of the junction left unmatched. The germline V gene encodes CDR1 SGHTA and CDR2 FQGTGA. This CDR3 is CASSPGGTGITEAFF. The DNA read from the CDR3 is TGTGCCAGCAGCCCGGGAGGGACAGGGATCACTGAA.

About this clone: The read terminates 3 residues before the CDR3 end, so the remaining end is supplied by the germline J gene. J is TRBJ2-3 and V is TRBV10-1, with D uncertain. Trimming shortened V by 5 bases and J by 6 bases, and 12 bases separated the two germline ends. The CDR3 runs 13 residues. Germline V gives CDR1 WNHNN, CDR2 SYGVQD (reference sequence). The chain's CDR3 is CASSPGGADTQYF. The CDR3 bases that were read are TGCGCCAGCAGTCCCGGCGGAGCGGATACG.

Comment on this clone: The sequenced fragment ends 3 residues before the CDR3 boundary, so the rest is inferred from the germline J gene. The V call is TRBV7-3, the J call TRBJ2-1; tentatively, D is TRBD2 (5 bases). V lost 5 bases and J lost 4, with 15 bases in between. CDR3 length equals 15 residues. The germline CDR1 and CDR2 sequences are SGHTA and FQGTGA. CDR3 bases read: TGTGCCAGCAGCCCTATGGGCGGGTCGTACAATGAG. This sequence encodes CASSPMGGSYNE. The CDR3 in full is CASSPMGGSYNEQFF.

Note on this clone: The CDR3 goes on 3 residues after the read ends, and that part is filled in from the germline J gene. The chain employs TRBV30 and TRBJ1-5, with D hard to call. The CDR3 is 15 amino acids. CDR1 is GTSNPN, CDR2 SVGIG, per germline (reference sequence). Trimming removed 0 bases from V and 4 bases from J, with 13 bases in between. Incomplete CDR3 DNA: TGTGCCTGGAGTGTAGTAGGCTCGGGGAATCAGCCC. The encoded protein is CAWSVVGSGNQP. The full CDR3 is CAWSVVGSGNQPQHF.

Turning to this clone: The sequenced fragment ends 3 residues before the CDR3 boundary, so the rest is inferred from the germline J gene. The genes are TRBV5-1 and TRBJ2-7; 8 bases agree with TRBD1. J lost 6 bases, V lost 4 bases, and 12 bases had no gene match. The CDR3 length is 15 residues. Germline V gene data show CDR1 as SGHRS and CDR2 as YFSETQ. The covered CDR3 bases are TGCGCCAGCAGCGGGACCGGACAGGGAAGCGGCGAG. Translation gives CASSGTGQGSGE. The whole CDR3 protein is CASSGTGQGSGEQYF.

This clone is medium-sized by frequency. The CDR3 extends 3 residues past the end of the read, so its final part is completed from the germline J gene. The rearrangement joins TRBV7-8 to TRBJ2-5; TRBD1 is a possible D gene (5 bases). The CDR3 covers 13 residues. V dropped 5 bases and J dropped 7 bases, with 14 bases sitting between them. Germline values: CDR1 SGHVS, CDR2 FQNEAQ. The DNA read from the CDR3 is TGTGCCAGCAGCCGAGACAGCGTCGGGACC. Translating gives CASSRDSVGT. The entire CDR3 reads CASSRDSVGTQYF.

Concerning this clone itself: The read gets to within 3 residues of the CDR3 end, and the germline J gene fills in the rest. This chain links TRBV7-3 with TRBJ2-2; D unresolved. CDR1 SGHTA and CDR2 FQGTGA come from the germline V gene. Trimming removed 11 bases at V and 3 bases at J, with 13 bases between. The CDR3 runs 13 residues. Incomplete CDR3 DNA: TGTGCCCCGCCGCCAGGTTACACCGGGGAG. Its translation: CAPPPGYTGE. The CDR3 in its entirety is CAPPPGYTGELFF.

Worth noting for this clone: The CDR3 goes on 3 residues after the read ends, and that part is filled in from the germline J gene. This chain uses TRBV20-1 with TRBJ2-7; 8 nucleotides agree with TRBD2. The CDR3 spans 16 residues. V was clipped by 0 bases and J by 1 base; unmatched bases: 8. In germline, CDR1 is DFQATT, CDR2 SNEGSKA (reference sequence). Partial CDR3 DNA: TGCAGTGCTAGAGACCTGGTAGCGGGAAGGTCCTACGAG. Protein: CSARDLVAGRSYE. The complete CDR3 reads CSARDLVAGRSYEQYF.

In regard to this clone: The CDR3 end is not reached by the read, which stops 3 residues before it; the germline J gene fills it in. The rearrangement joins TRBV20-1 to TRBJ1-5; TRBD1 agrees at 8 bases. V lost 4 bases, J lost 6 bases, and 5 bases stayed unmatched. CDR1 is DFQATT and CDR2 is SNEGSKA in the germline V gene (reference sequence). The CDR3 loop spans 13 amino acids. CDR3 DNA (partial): TGCAGTGCTACGCAGGGGGCGAGTCAGCCC. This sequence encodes CSATQGASQP. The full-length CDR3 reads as CSATQGASQPQHF.

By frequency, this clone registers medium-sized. CDR3 DNA, as far as it was read: TGCGCCCGGACGGGGGACATT. Residues: CARTGDI. In full, the CDR3 reads CARTGDIQYF. This sequence joins TRBV5-1 and TRBJ2-4; D is perhaps TRBD2 (6 bases). The read terminates 3 residues before the CDR3 end, so the remaining end is supplied by the germline J gene. CDR1 SGHRS and CDR2 YFSETQ come from the germline V gene. This CDR3 has 10 amino acids. Trimming pared 10 bases from V and 8 bases from J, leaving 10 bases between.

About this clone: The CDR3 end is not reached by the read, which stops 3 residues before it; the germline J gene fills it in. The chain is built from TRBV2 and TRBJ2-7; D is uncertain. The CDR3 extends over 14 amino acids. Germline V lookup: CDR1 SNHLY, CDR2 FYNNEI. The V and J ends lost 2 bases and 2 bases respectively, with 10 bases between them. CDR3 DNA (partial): TGTGCCAGCAGTGAATGGGCCGTAACCTACGAG. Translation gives CASSEWAVTYE. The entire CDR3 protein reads CASSEWAVTYEQYF.

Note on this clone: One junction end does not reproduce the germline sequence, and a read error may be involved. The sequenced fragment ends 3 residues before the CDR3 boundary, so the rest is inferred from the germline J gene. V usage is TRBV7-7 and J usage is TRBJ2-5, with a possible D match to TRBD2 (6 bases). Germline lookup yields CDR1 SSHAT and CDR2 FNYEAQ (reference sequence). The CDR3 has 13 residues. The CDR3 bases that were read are TGTGCTAGCAGCTTAGGAGGGTACGAGACC. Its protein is CASSLGGYET. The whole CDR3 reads CASSLGGYETQYF.